Presented here are 25 T cell receptor beta chains from one specimen sequenced in a study of blood T cell repertoires in COVID-19. Some clones are missing from TCRdb's copy, which holds only in-frame ones; the method was immunoSEQ multiplex PCR. The sample records 150,000 to 200,000 clones, about nine tenths being singletons. The sequenced sample was peripheral blood. These receptors all stem from a man between 70 and 80 years old with active or convalescent COVID-19.

In this sample, this clone turned up once. The V gene is TRBV10-3, the J gene TRBJ2-2; 8 nucleotides agree with TRBD1. The CDR3 length is 15 residues. Germline V gene sequence: CDR1 ENHRY, CDR2 SYGVKD. V lost 3 bases, J lost 4 bases, and 4 bases stayed unmatched. In DNA form, the CDR3 reads TGTGCCATCAGTGAAGGACAGGGCGGCACCGGGGAGCTGTTTTTT. This encodes CAISEGQGGTGELFF.

The chain is built from TRBV9 and TRBJ2-3; 10 bases align to TRBD2. V shed 2 bases, J shed 3 bases, and the junction held 3 bases outside the gene matches. The germline CDR1 and CDR2 sequences are SGDLS and YYNGEE. The CDR3 is 15 residues long. The CDR3 DNA follows: TGTGCCAGCAGCGTTGGGACTAGCGAGACAGATACGCAGTATTTT. Translated: CASSVGTSETDTQYF.

This chain joins TRBV28 and TRBJ2-1; 8 nucleotides align to TRBD1. Losses at the gene ends were 6 bases for V and 1 base for J; bases not matched to a gene: 11. CDR1 MDHEN and CDR2 SYDVKM come from the germline V gene. The CDR3 extends over 17 amino acids. The chain's CDR3 is CASRTGGGSRSYNEQFF. The CDR3 DNA is TGTGCCAGCAGAACAGGGGGAGGTAGTCGATCCTACAATGAGCAGTTCTTC.

The chain couples TRBV6-5 to TRBJ1-1; D is unresolved. The germline V gene has CDR1 MNHEY and CDR2 SVGAGI. This CDR3 has 11 residues. Trimming shortened V by 8 bases and J by 3 bases, and 7 bases separated the two germline ends. CDR3: CASGHHTEAFF. The CDR3 coding sequence is TGTGCCAGCGGGCACCACACTGAAGCTTTCTTT.

This clone was detected a few times. The chain has TRBV4-1 and TRBJ1-6, with 9 positions matching TRBD1. CDR1 and CDR2 from the germline V gene are MGHRA and YSYEKL. The CDR3 totals 16 residues. V lost 0 bases, J lost 9 bases, and 6 bases stayed unmatched. The CDR3 DNA sequence: TGCGCCAGCAGCCAAGATTCGGACAGGGGAGGTTCACCCCTCCACTTT. Protein: CASSQDSDRGGSPLHF.

This clone was counted once. The V and J genes are TRBV19 and TRBJ2-3; the D gene is possibly TRBD2 (5 bases). V was trimmed by 5 bases and J by 0 bases, leaving 9 bases between them. CDR1 and CDR2 from the germline V gene are LNHDA and SQIVND (reference sequence). The CDR3 has 14 residues. CDR3 sequence: CASSAWTSTDTQYF. The CDR3 DNA is TGTGCCAGTAGTGCATGGACTAGCACAGATACGCAGTATTTT.

This rearrangement joins TRBV7-2 to TRBJ1-2; D ambiguous. This CDR3 has 13 residues. Trimming took off 5 bases at V and 4 bases at J, with 11 bases between the two ends. The germline gives CDR1 SGHTA, CDR2 FQGNSA. CDR3 coding DNA: TGTGCCAGCAGCCCGAGGGCCTTCTATGGCTACACCTTC. It specifies CASSPRAFYGYTF.

The table lists this clone with a count of one. The chain recombines TRBV18 with TRBJ1-4; D not certain. CDR1 is KGHSH, CDR2 LQKENI, per germline. The CDR3 sequence is 13 residues long. V was clipped by 6 bases and J by 8 bases, with 13 bases between them. This chain's CDR3 is CASSSLAVEKLFF. CDR3 in DNA: TGTGCCAGCTCTTCCCTAGCCGTAGAAAAACTGTTTTTT.

This chain links TRBV30 with TRBJ2-7, with 7 nucleotides matching TRBD2. CDR1 and CDR2 (germline): GTSNPN, SVGIG (reference sequence). With 5 bases clipped from V and 4 bases from J, the junction kept 8 bases outside the gene matches. This CDR3 spans 13 amino acids. Here the CDR3 reads CAWGEGPPYEQYF. The CDR3 DNA follows: TGTGCCTGGGGGGAGGGCCCACCATACGAGCAGTACTTC.

This clone showed up just once. The gene calls are TRBV7-2 and TRBJ2-7, with 8 nucleotides matching TRBD2. The germline CDR1 and CDR2 sequences are SGHTA and FQGNSA. J lost 2 bases, V lost 0 bases, and 6 bases had no gene match. The CDR3 runs to 16 residues. The CDR3 loop reads CASSLASSGYTYEQYF. DNA for the CDR3: TGTGCCAGCAGCTTAGCGTCTAGCGGGTACACCTACGAGCAGTACTTC.

This sequence joins TRBV4-3 and TRBJ2-3; 10 nucleotides align to TRBD2. Unmatched junction bases numbered 11, after V lost 0 bases and J lost 5 bases. This CDR3 region has 18 residues. CDR1 is LGHNA, CDR2 YSLEER, per germline. CDR3 sequence: CASSQDSRLAGAGDTQYF. In DNA, the CDR3 is TGCGCCAGCAGCCAAGACTCCCGGCTAGCGGGAGCGGGAGATACGCAGTATTTT.

The chain couples TRBV19 to TRBJ2-7; D is perhaps TRBD2 (6 bases). Germline V gene sequence: CDR1 LNHDA, CDR2 SQIVND (reference sequence). V was pared by 4 bases and J by 2 bases, with 9 bases between. The CDR3 sequence is 13 residues long. CDR3 protein: CASSSGITYEQYF. The CDR3 region has the DNA TGTGCCAGTAGTAGCGGGATTACCTACGAGCAGTACTTC.

The chain joins TRBV5-5 to TRBJ2-1; 9 bases align to TRBD1. CDR3 size: 15 residues. Germline-derived CDR1 and CDR2 are SGHKS and YYEKEE (reference sequence). The V and J ends lost 4 bases and 9 bases, in that order; junction bases with no gene match: 11. CDR3 in amino acids: CASSLGQGRVTEQFF. CDR3 bases: TGTGCCAGCAGCCTGGGACAGGGACGGGTTACTGAGCAGTTCTTC.

The chain recombines TRBV19 with TRBJ2-2; the D gene is possibly TRBD1 (5 bases). Trimming cost V 3 bases and J 5 bases, with 10 bases left between them. Germline V gives CDR1 LNHDA, CDR2 SQIVND (reference sequence). The CDR3 loop spans 14 amino acids. The CDR3 bases are TGTGCCAGTAGTATGGCCCAGGGTACCGGGGAGCTGTTTTTT. Protein product: CASSMAQGTGELFF. The variable domain in full, completed from reference TRBV19 and TRBJ2-2, reads DGGITQSPKYLFRKEGQNVTLSCEQNLNHDAMYWYRQDPGQGLRLIYYSQIVNDFQKGDIAEGYSVSREKKESFPLTVTSAQKNPTAFYLCASSMAQGTGELFFGEGSRLTVL.

The CDR3 reads CAWSGQAQGPQHF. CDR3 DNA: TGTGCCTGGAGTGGTCAGGCCCAAGGGCCCCAGCATTTT. The chain uses TRBV30 and TRBJ1-5; no clear D gene. From germline, CDR1 is GTSNPN and CDR2 SVGIG (reference sequence). Trimming removed 1 base from V and 9 bases from J, with 13 bases in between. This CDR3 has 13 residues.

The table lists this clone with a few counts. The rearrangement uses TRBV4-3 and TRBJ2-5; no clear D gene. V lost 1 base to trimming and J lost 0 bases, with 3 bases between them. The germline V gene encodes CDR1 LGHNA and CDR2 YSLEER. There are 13 residues in the CDR3. CDR3 protein: CASSQAYQETQYF. The CDR3 nucleotides read TGCGCCAGCAGCCAAGCGTACCAAGAGACCCAGTACTTC.

This clone was seen just once. The chain is built from TRBV5-1 and TRBJ2-7, with 8 bases lining up with TRBD2. The germline V gene has CDR1 SGHRS and CDR2 YFSETQ. This CDR3 is built from 15 residues. Germline trimming cut 3 bases from V and 0 bases from J; bases unmatched to any gene: 5. The CDR3 loop is CASSSISGSSYEQYF. The CDR3 DNA sequence: TGCGCCAGCAGCTCAATCAGCGGGAGCTCCTACGAGCAGTACTTC.

This clone was seen a single time. The V call is TRBV5-6, the J call TRBJ2-7, with 8 bases aligning to TRBD2. Germline CDR1 is SGHDT and CDR2 is YYEEEE. Trimming at V came to 4 bases and at J to 5 bases, leaving 17 bases not matched to a gene. This CDR3 has 17 amino acids. CDR3 sequence reads: CASSDRLNSGIIDEQYF. The CDR3 DNA follows: TGTGCCAGCAGCGACCGATTGAATAGCGGGATTATCGACGAGCAGTACTTC.

The V call is TRBV28, the J call TRBJ2-1; D remains unclear. CDR3 length: 14 residues. V lost 6 bases, J lost 0 bases, and 9 bases lay in between. Germline assignment: CDR1 MDHEN and CDR2 SYDVKM. CDR3 sequence (DNA): TGTGCCAGCAGCCCCTATGGCTCCTACAATGAGCAGTTCTTC. This gives the protein CASSPYGSYNEQFF.

The chain employs TRBV7-9 and TRBJ1-6, with D maybe TRBD1 (5 bases). The V end lost 5 bases, the J end lost 7 bases, and 21 bases lay between the germline ends. The CDR3 contains 17 residues. The V gene's germline CDR1 is SEHNR and CDR2 FQNEAQ (reference sequence). The CDR3 DNA is TGTGCCAGCAGCAGCCCCCACACGGGGGAACGGAATTCACCCCTCCACTTT. Its translation: CASSSPHTGERNSPLHF.

The chain links TRBV7-9 to TRBJ1-1, with 7 bases identical to TRBD1. The CDR3 loop spans 13 amino acids. Germline assignment: CDR1 SEHNR and CDR2 FQNEAQ (reference sequence). With V trimmed by 6 bases and J by 5 bases, 6 bases remained unmatched. The CDR3 loop is CASRGTAQTEAFF. The CDR3 region has the DNA TGTGCCAGCAGGGGGACAGCACAAACTGAAGCTTTCTTT.

This chain connects TRBV11-2 to TRBJ2-2, with 9 bases fitting TRBD2. The germline V gene has CDR1 SGHAT and CDR2 FQNNGV. Unmatched junction bases numbered 2, after V lost 5 bases and J lost 1 base. The CDR3 runs to 15 residues. CDR3 DNA: TGTGCCAGCAGCGAGCGGGGGGTGAACACCGGGGAGCTGTTTTTT. Its translation is CASSERGVNTGELFF.

This clone appeared once. The CDR3 here is CASSPNRGQLRRQYF. The CDR3 region has the DNA TGTGCCAGCAGTCCCAACAGGGGGCAATTACGACGTCAGTACTTC. The genes are TRBV28 and TRBJ2-7; TRBD1 aligns across 9 bases. Germline lookup yields CDR1 MDHEN and CDR2 SYDVKM. The V and J ends lost 5 bases and 10 bases, in that order; junction bases with no gene match: 15. The CDR3 is 15 amino acids.

The chain is built from TRBV21-1 and TRBJ2-1; whether TRBD2, the table's D call, matches the DNA was not checked. TRBV21-1 corresponds to a pseudogene. The length of the CDR3 is 13 residues. CDR3 nucleotide sequence: TGTGCCAGCAGCAAATGGACTTCCGATGAGCAGTTCTTC. It codes for CASSKWTSDEQFF.

The rearrangement links TRBV21-1 to TRBJ1-4; the table's D call, TRBD1, was not checked against the DNA. TRBV21-1 is reported as a pseudogene. CDR3 length equals 18 residues. CDR3 nucleotides: TGTGCCACCGTCGACAGGGGATGCGAAAGGGGTGGTAATGAAAAACTGTTTTTT. This translates into CATVDRGCERGGNEKLFF.